The present TCR beta chain was sequenced within a study of blood T cell repertoires in COVID-19. Background on the study: Both acute and convalescent COVID-19 samples were obtained from the United States, Italy and Spain. PBMCs, B-cell-depleted T cells, or T cells provided the cDNA or gDNA that made up the material.

Germline V gives CDR1 MRHNA, CDR2 SNTAGT. V lost 8 bases to trimming and J lost 9 bases, with 14 bases between them. The CDR3 consists of 12 residues. Original methodology: Reference gene primers were amplified, and this amplification served to estimate nucleated cell counts. Here immunoSEQ multiplex PCR was the method, and the copy in TCRdb shows in-frame clones only, minus some. V, J and clone size were drawn from that table, and D and trimming were deduced from the DNA. The table records just over 650,000 clones, 70% to 90% of them present only once. The sequence was collected from a woman younger than 30 with acute or convalescent COVID-19. What was sequenced was peripheral blood. The rearrangement joins TRBV6-4 to TRBJ2-1; the D gene is possibly TRBD2 (6 bases). CDR3 sequence reads: CASGPVGGEQFF. CDR3 in DNA: TGTGCCAGCGGCCCCGTCGGGGGTGAGCAGTTCTTC.